This TCR beta chain was recovered during a study of Ad26.COV2.S vaccination and SARS-CoV-2 variants. Whole-study context: Ad26.COV2.S was injected intramuscularly once or twice, 56 days apart. Study conclusions and caveats: Substantial breadth in spike-specific CD8+ and CD4+ T cell responses was reportedly seen after vaccination.

Treatment defined: around 19 received Ad26.COV2.S at low or high dose, single or two shots; several received placebo; per-sample allocation not given. Sampling occurred on day 63 after the first vaccine or placebo injection. Here immunoSEQ multiplex PCR was the method, and the copy in TCRdb shows in-frame clones only, minus some. This table has about 680,000 clones, more than 70% appearing once. Of note for this clone: Its antigen is undetermined.

Per germline, CDR1 SGHAT and CDR2 FQNNGV. CDR3 length: 13 amino acids. V shed 5 bases and J shed 2 bases, with 10 bases lying between them. Sequences were derived from peripheral blood, sampled in a trial of Ad26.COV2.S vaccine versus placebo. The TCR originated in a person between 18 and 65 years old who received the Ad26.COV2.S COVID-19 vaccine or a placebo. The J gene is TRBJ2-7, the V gene TRBV11-2; D is unclear. The CDR3 here is CASSLSEPYEQYF. The CDR3 DNA reads TGTGCCAGCAGCCTCTCGGAGCCCTACGAGCAGTACTTC.